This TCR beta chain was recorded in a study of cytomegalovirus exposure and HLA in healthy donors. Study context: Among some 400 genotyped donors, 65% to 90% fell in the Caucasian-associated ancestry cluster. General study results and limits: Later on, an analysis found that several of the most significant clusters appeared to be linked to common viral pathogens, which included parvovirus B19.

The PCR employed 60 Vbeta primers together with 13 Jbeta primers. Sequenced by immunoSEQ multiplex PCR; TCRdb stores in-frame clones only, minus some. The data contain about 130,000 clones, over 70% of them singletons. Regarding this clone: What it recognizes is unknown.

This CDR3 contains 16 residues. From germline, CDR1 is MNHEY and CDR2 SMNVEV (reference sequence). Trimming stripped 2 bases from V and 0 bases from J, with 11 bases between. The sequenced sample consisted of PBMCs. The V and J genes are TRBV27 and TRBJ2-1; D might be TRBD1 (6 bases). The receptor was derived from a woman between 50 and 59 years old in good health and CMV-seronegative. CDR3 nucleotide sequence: TGTGCCAGCAGTTTAAGCGGCAGGGGCTCCTACAATGAGCAGTTCTTC. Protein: CASSLSGRGSYNEQFF.